The T cell receptor beta chain under discussion was sequenced for a study of T cell repertoires in cytomegalovirus infection. TCRdb analysed the reads with MiXCR anew, one entry per CDR3 protein. The sample has some 700,000 distinct CDR3 sequences; 35% to 40% are singletons. Per germline, CDR1 MGHRA and CDR2 YSYEKL. The germline V and J ends were trimmed by 3 bases and 0 bases, with 9 bases remaining between them. The length of the CDR3 is 15 residues. Sequencing was done on a sample of PBMCs. The source is a human donor in good health (CMV status not recorded). Some clones in this sample may be carry-over from other donors' samples. The J gene is TRBJ1-5, the V gene TRBV4-1; no firm D call. Here the CDR3 reads CASSQAKYSNQPQHF. CDR3 bases: TGCGCCAGCAGCCAGGCAAAATATAGCAATCAGCCCCAGCATTTT.